One and the same sample provided the 6 T cell receptor beta chains below, sequenced in a study of cytomegalovirus exposure and HLA in healthy donors. Clones were sequenced by immunoSEQ multiplex PCR, and TCRdb holds only the in-frame ones, with some missing. The repertoire holds 200,000 or so clones, about 91% seen once, with 2.9% in the top ten. Material for sequencing was PBMCs. The receptors here all came from a woman aged 18-35 years in good health and CMV-seronegative.

The chain links TRBV4-1 to TRBJ1-5; 8 nucleotides align to TRBD1. V shed 4 bases, J shed 6 bases, and the junction held 11 bases outside the gene matches. Germline CDR1 and CDR2: MGHRA and YSYEKL. This CDR3 region has 16 residues. The CDR3 loop is CASSRGQGAQGQPQHF. The CDR3 region has the DNA TGCGCCAGCAGCCGAGGGCAGGGGGCGCAGGGTCAGCCCCAGCATTTT.

The chain joins TRBV2 to TRBJ2-7; the D is unclear. Trimming removed 2 bases at V and 1 base at J, with 9 bases between. The CDR3 length is 14 residues. CDR1 and CDR2 (germline): SNHLY, FYNNEI. CDR3 bases: TGTGCCAGCAGTGAATACGTAGTGTCCTACGAGCAGTACTTC. Translation: CASSEYVVSYEQYF.

For the CDR3, the DNA is TGTGCCAGCAGCTTAATCAGGGGGCAGGAAGCTTTCTTT. It is translated as CASSLIRGQEAFF. The gene calls are TRBV11-2 and TRBJ1-1, with 8 bases aligning to TRBD1. The CDR3 totals 13 residues. The V gene end was trimmed by 2 bases and the J gene end by 8 bases; junction bases not matched to a gene: 4. Germline loops: CDR1 SGHAT, CDR2 FQNNGV.

The J gene is TRBJ1-5, the V gene TRBV19; D not resolved. Trimming removed 3 bases from V and 1 base from J, with 10 bases in between. The germline gives CDR1 LNHDA, CDR2 SQIVND (reference sequence). The length of the CDR3 is 15 residues. The CDR3 DNA is TGTGCCAGTAGTATCGTAATTCGGAGCAATCAGCCCCAGCATTTT. It translates to CASSIVIRSNQPQHF.

The genes are TRBV6-5 and TRBJ2-1; 9 bases map to TRBD2. Germline-derived CDR1 and CDR2 are MNHEY and SVGAGI. The junction had 8 bases not matched to a gene; V was cut back by 5 bases and J by 6 bases. CDR3 length: 15 amino acids. The CDR3 is CASSIAGVFPNEQFF. In DNA, the CDR3 is TGTGCCAGCAGTATAGCGGGAGTTTTCCCCAATGAGCAGTTCTTC.

The gene calls are TRBV6-1 and TRBJ1-5; 7 bases fit TRBD1. Germline V gene sequence: CDR1 MNHNS, CDR2 SASEGT. The CDR3 length is 15 residues. V lost 6 bases to trimming and J lost 9 bases; unmatched junction nucleotides: 14. This CDR3 is CASSNFRQGNMPQHF. In DNA, the CDR3 is TGTGCCAGCAGCAATTTTCGACAGGGAAATATGCCCCAGCATTTT.